The 21 T cell receptor beta chains given below trace back to one sample, sequenced in a study of T cell responses to AZD1222 COVID-19 vaccine. Repertoires were generated with immunoSEQ multiplex PCR, while TCRdb's copy carries only in-frame clones and drops some. Of more than 100,000 clones listed, 91% are singletons. The sequencing here drew on peripheral blood, taken on day 0 of AZD1222 vaccination. These receptors came from an adult in good health.

A note on this clone: One end of the junction does not line up with germline, which may come from a read error. The genes are TRBV7-2 and TRBJ2-5; no clear D. The V gene's germline CDR1 is SGHTA and CDR2 FQGNSA. CDR3 length: 10 residues. The CDR3 reads CASSLETQYF. The CDR3 region has the DNA TGTGCCAGCAGTTTAGAGACCCAGTACTTC.

About this clone itself: An end of the junction does not agree with germline; a read error may underlie this. Different DNA sequences within this sample yield the same CDR3. This chain uses TRBV6-5 with TRBJ1-2; TRBD1 is a possible D gene (6 bases). The germline V gene has CDR1 MNHEY and CDR2 SVGAGI. The CDR3 has 15 residues. This CDR3 is CASSYQSGAGSGYTF. The CDR3 DNA follows: TGTGCCAGCAGTTACCAGTCGGGGGCTGGGAGTGGCTATACCTTC.

The CDR3 DNA reads TGTGCCAGCAGCCCACGTTTTGGGCTAGGCCCTAGCTCCTACGAGCAGTACTTC. Its protein is CASSPRFGLGPSSYEQYF. The genes are TRBV11-2 and TRBJ2-7; the D is unclear. Trimming cost V 5 bases and J 0 bases, with 23 bases left between them. The length of the CDR3 is 18 residues. Germline V gene sequence: CDR1 SGHAT, CDR2 FQNNGV.

The chain couples TRBV6-5 to TRBJ2-7; 10 bases are a match to TRBD2. Germline CDR1 MNHEY, CDR2 SVGAGI. The CDR3 sequence is 15 residues long. V was pared by 0 bases and J by 7 bases, with 6 bases of the junction left unmatched. In DNA form, the CDR3 reads TGTGCCAGCAGTTACTCAGCGGGAGGGCGACGAGAGCAGTACTTC. Encoded protein: CASSYSAGGRREQYF.

The CDR3 spells CASSLGTSGTSYEQYF. Here the CDR3 DNA reads TGTGCCAGCAGCTTAGGGACTAGCGGGACTTCCTACGAGCAGTACTTC. V gene TRBV5-4 combines with J gene TRBJ2-7; 13 positions match TRBD2. The ends lost 2 bases at V and 1 base at J; junction bases unmatched: 3. This CDR3 is 16 amino acids long. Germline V gives CDR1 SGHNT, CDR2 YYREEE (reference sequence). Using reference TRBV5-4 and TRBJ2-7 for the parts outside the CDR3, the full variable domain is ETGVTQSPTHLIKTRGQQVTLRCSSQSGHNTVSWYQQALGQGPQFIFQYYREEENGRGNFPPRFSGLQFPNYSSELNVNALELDDSALYLCASSLGTSGTSYEQYFGPGTRLTVT.

V and J are TRBV28 and TRBJ1-5; TRBD1 is a possible D gene (6 bases). V was cut by 6 bases and J by 1 base, with 13 bases left in between. This CDR3 is 15 amino acids long. CDR1 MDHEN and CDR2 SYDVKM come from the germline V gene. CDR3 loop: CASRTGGTSNQPQHF. The CDR3 coding sequence is TGTGCCAGCAGGACCGGGGGCACAAGCAATCAGCCCCAGCATTTT.

This sequence joins TRBV4-1 and TRBJ1-4, with D perhaps matching TRBD1 (5 bases). Trimming took off 4 bases at V and 3 bases at J, with 12 bases between the two ends. Germline V lookup: CDR1 MGHRA, CDR2 YSYEKL. There are 15 residues in the CDR3. The CDR3 nucleotides are TGCGCCAGCAGCCCCAGACAGCCATCTAATGAAAAACTGTTTTTT. It translates to CASSPRQPSNEKLFF.

J is TRBJ2-5 and V is TRBV4-1; 9 bases agree with TRBD1. The CDR3 totals 16 residues. CDR1 is MGHRA, CDR2 YSYEKL, per germline. With V trimmed by 1 base and J by 4 bases, 7 bases remained unmatched. CDR3 sequence (DNA): TGCGCCAGCAGCCAAGCCCCCGGGACAGGGCGAGAGACCCAGTACTTC. Amino acids: CASSQAPGTGRETQYF.

This clone was seen a few times. The chain carries TRBV7-2 and TRBJ2-2; a possible D gene is TRBD2 (5 bases). CDR3 size: 15 residues. Trimming removed 2 bases from V and 4 bases from J, with 11 bases in between. Germline V gene lookup returns CDR1 SGHTA and CDR2 FQGNSA. This CDR3 reads CASSLRGSGTGELFF. Here the CDR3 DNA reads TGTGCCAGCAGCTTAAGAGGGAGTGGCACCGGGGAGCTGTTTTTT.

The chain couples TRBV6-4 to TRBJ2-1; D possibly uses TRBD1 or TRBD2 (5 bases each). CDR3 size: 14 residues. Trimming stripped 6 bases from V and 3 bases from J, with 12 bases between. Germline-derived CDR1 and CDR2 are MRHNA and SNTAGT. The CDR3 sequence: CASRPGPDYNEQFF. CDR3 DNA sequence: TGTGCCAGCAGGCCGGGGCCGGACTACAATGAGCAGTTCTTC.

This chain links TRBV19 with TRBJ1-5; TRBD1 agrees at 8 bases. V lost 4 bases and J lost 7; bases outside the gene matches: 6. The germline V gene encodes CDR1 LNHDA and CDR2 SQIVND (reference sequence). The CDR3 runs to 14 residues. This CDR3 reads CASSTGGRGQPQHF. The CDR3 DNA sequence: TGTGCCAGTAGTACAGGGGGCCGGGGACAGCCCCAGCATTTT.

The genes are TRBV27 and TRBJ1-4, with 7 bases aligning to TRBD1. The CDR3 is made up of 15 amino acids. Looked up from germline, CDR1 is MNHEY and CDR2 is SMNVEV (reference sequence). Losses at the gene ends were 5 bases for V and 8 bases for J; bases not matched to a gene: 11. In DNA, the CDR3 is TGTGCCAGCAGTGTCGCCACAGGGGTAGGAGAAAAACTGTTTTTT. Its translation is CASSVATGVGEKLFF. Full variable domain (remainder filled in from reference TRBV27 and TRBJ1-4): EAQVTQNPRYLITVTGKKLTVTCSQNMNHEYMSWYRQDPGLGLRQIYYSMNVEVTDKGDVPEGYKVSRKEKRNFPLILESPSPNQTSLYFCASSVATGVGEKLFFGSGTQLSVL.

This clone was recorded only once. J is TRBJ2-7 and V is TRBV3-1 (or the pseudogene TRBV3-2), with D possibly matching TRBD1 (6 bases). Trimming stripped 3 bases from V and 3 bases from J, with 15 bases between. The CDR3 runs to 15 residues. In germline, CDR1 is LGHDT, CDR2 YNNKEL (reference sequence). The chain's CDR3 is CASSHLSQGRYEQYF. Here the CDR3 DNA reads TGTGCCAGCAGCCACCTCTCACAGGGCCGCTACGAGCAGTACTTC.

This clone occurred once. The chain links TRBV9 to TRBJ2-3, with 12 bases lining up with TRBD2. CDR1 is SGDLS and CDR2 is YYNGEE in the germline V gene. This CDR3 is 15 amino acids long. Trimming removed 4 bases from V and 5 bases from J; junction bases left unmatched: 5. The CDR3 spells CASSPGLAGRDTQYF. CDR3 nucleotide sequence: TGTGCCAGCAGCCCCGGACTAGCGGGAAGAGATACGCAGTATTTT. Full variable domain (outside the CDR3, taken from reference TRBV9 and TRBJ2-3): DSGVTQTPKHLITATGQRVTLRCSPRSGDLSVYWYQQSLDQGLQFLIQYYNGEERAKGNILERFSAQQFPDLHSELNLSSLELGDSALYFCASSPGLAGRDTQYFGPGTRLTVL.

This chain joins TRBV28 and TRBJ1-5; no clear D. Germline V gives CDR1 MDHEN, CDR2 SYDVKM. V lost 4 bases to trimming and J lost 4 bases, with 8 bases between them. This CDR3 has 13 residues. The CDR3: CASSWAKNQPQHF. Written as DNA, the CDR3 is TGTGCCAGCAGTTGGGCTAAGAATCAGCCCCAGCATTTT.

The table lists this clone with a count of one. V and J are TRBV7-9 and TRBJ2-3, with 7 bases lining up with TRBD2. Germline CDR1 is SEHNR and CDR2 is FQNEAQ (reference sequence). The CDR3 has 13 amino acids. V trimming: 8 bases; J trimming: 0 bases; junction bases outside the gene matches: 2. For the CDR3, the DNA is TGTGCCAGCCTGGGGGGGAGCACAGATACGCAGTATTTT. It encodes CASLGGSTDTQYF.

V gene TRBV18 combines with J gene TRBJ2-7; no reliable D call. This CDR3 is built from 14 residues. Germline assignment: CDR1 KGHSH and CDR2 LQKENI. Trimming took 1 base from V and 3 from J, leaving 10 bases between them. CDR3 loop: CASSPLDSHYEQYF. DNA of the CDR3: TGTGCCAGCTCACCACTAGACTCCCACTACGAGCAGTACTTC.

The chain recombines TRBV28 with TRBJ2-5, with TRBD1 identical over 7 bases. CDR1 is MDHEN, CDR2 SYDVKM, per germline. V lost 3 bases and J lost 4; bases outside the gene matches: 2. The CDR3 has 13 amino acids. CDR3 in amino acids: CASSLTGRETQYF. The DNA for the CDR3 is TGTGCCAGCAGTTTGACAGGGAGAGAGACCCAGTACTTC.

The rearrangement uses TRBV18 and TRBJ1-6; TRBD1 might be the D (6 bases). The length of the CDR3 is 17 residues. Trimming left V 3 bases short and J 8 bases short, with 20 bases between. From germline, CDR1 is KGHSH and CDR2 LQKENI. In DNA, the CDR3 is TGTGCCAGCTCACCTCTACGAAACAGGGAAGGAGATTCACCCCTCCACTTT. This codes for CASSPLRNREGDSPLHF.

This clone has a single count. The V call is TRBV2, the J call TRBJ2-7; 8 nucleotides line up with TRBD2. CDR1 and CDR2 from the germline V gene are SNHLY and FYNNEI. The V segment lost 1 base and the J segment 5 bases; nucleotides outside the gene matches: 7. The CDR3 has 15 amino acids. The CDR3: CASSEDLAGVDEQYF. In DNA form, the CDR3 reads TGTGCCAGCAGTGAAGATCTAGCGGGTGTCGACGAGCAGTACTTC.

CDR3 DNA sequence: TGTGCCAGCTCAGAACGGGACAGGGGGATCTCACCCCTCCACTTT. This translates into CASSERDRGISPLHF. The chain uses TRBV18 and TRBJ1-6; TRBD1 matches 11 bases. CDR1 is KGHSH, CDR2 LQKENI, per germline. Unmatched junction bases numbered 7, after V lost 5 bases and J lost 10 bases. There are 15 residues in the CDR3.